Listed below are T cell receptor beta chains from one sample, sequenced in a study of T cell responses to AZD1222 COVID-19 vaccine. Libraries were prepared by immunoSEQ multiplex PCR; TCRdb keeps only in-frame clonotypes and omits some of them. The sample carries some 170,000 clones, just under 90% recorded once. The sample in question was peripheral blood, obtained 28 days after the second dose of the MenACWY control vaccine. Source of these receptors: an adult who received the MenACWY meningococcal vaccine as a control. CDR3s include the opening cysteine and the closing phenylalanine or tryptophan. D genes are given only for firm matches. Some rows have no size entry. The others give once, few or many, or a class for an expanded clone.

CDR3aa	CDR3nt	d_gene	v_gene	j_gene	abundance
CASSSIAGGPFEQYF	TGTGCCAGCAGCTCAATAGCGGGAGGGCCTTTCGAGCAGTACTTC	TRBD2	TRBV7-2	TRBJ2-7	NA
CASSLGGGNDQPQHF	TGTGCCAGCAGCTTAGGAGGGGGTAATGATCAGCCCCAGCATTTT	NA	TRBV7-9	TRBJ1-5	few
CASSSTGTSLTEEQFF	TGTGCCAGCAGCTCCACCGGGACTAGCCTTACGGAGGAGCAGTTCTTC	TRBD2	TRBV9	TRBJ2-1	NA
CASSDGPTRGTF	TGTGCCAGCAGTGACGGGCCTACTCGAGGCACCTTC	NA	TRBV6-1	TRBJ1-2	once
CASSQASTGGVGYGYTF	TGCGCCAGCAGCCAAGCCTCAACAGGGGGCGTTGGCTATGGCTACACCTTC	TRBD1	TRBV4-3	TRBJ1-2	NA
CASSKGSNYGYTF	TGCGCCAGCAGCAAGGGTTCTAACTATGGCTACACCTTC	NA	TRBV10-1	TRBJ1-2	NA
CASSYRAASQYF	TGTGCCAGCAGTTACAGGGCGGCCTCACAGTACTTC	NA	TRBV6-2/TRBV6-3	TRBJ2-7	NA
CASSLDGTGGFSGNTIYF	TGCGCCAGCAGCTTGGATGGGACAGGGGGATTTTCCGGAAACACCATATATTTT	TRBD1	TRBV5-1	TRBJ1-3	NA
CASSLLGAGGYTF	TGTGCCAGCAGTTTACTGGGGGCGGGGGGCTACACCTTC	NA	TRBV27	TRBJ1-2	once
CASSFGSSYGYTF	TGTGCCAGCAGTTTCGGCAGTAGCTATGGCTACACCTTC	NA	TRBV27	TRBJ1-2	once